The sequence of this T cell receptor (beta chain) was determined in a study of lymphopenia after photon versus proton radiotherapy (dated by TCRdb to about 2019). General notes on the study: The study compared the immunological effects of photon versus proton radiation therapy in patients with gastrointestinal tumors who developed high-grade lymphopenia. The study was designed to characterize how the impact on the immune system differs between the two radiation modalities. A cohort of some 20 patients with gastrointestinal tumors who received either photon or proton therapy and subsequently developed lymphopenia was included.

General findings and caveats noted by the study authors: The authors looked at the survival association only in patients who died, and they framed better survival with proton therapy as a possibility rather than a demonstrated result. After the lymphocyte count nadir, photon-treated repertoires showed oligoclonal expansion, especially of CD8+ Temra cells, which drove the drop in diversity. Across the cohort, among patients who died, a greater drop in TCR diversity after the nadir was inversely correlated with overall survival time. Relative stability during treatment was observed in proton-treated patients, whereas loss of naive T cells and TCR diversity and gain of effector/memory populations were observed in photon-treated patients.

A distance of 17 bases separates the germline ends of V and J, which lose 1 base and 4 bases respectively. CDR1 and CDR2 (SGHRS, YFSETQ) derive from the germline V gene. Taken from cysteine to phenylalanine, the CDR3 has 16 residues. The sequence is cut down to CDR3 DNA, 48 bases in frame from base 1. Library preparation used the immunoSEQ multiplex PCR assay. Deep sequencing of rearranged TCR beta loci, alongside multiparametric flow cytometry, was used to profile T cell repertoires. TCRdb carries this immuneACCESS record with in-frame sequences only. Its versions omit some clonotypes, under half of them owing to an unresolved V gene in the studies checked, with the rest unexplained. The sample table records 60,000 or so clones; around 90% of these occur just once. The ten biggest clones cover 10% to 15% of the sample. This clone was found once. Its specific antigen is unknown. The record has no base qualities; no much larger clone is one base away.

The input for sequencing was peripheral blood, taken from a patient treated with proton-based radiotherapy. The sequence was obtained from a man of 80 years or more with esophageal cancer. The rearranged segments are TRBV5-1 and TRBJ2-5; a confident D gene designation cannot be given. This receptor has the CDR3 CASSLSGPSKGETQYF. Here is the DNA: TGCGCCAGCAGCTTGAGTGGTCCCTCCAAGGGAGAGACCCAGTACTTC.